These T cell receptor beta chains were read from a single sample in a study of response to subunit inactivated influenza vaccine. TCRdb re-called the RT-PCR reads through MiXCR, storing one row per CDR3 protein. The sample holds 550,000 to 800,000 distinct CDR3 sequences, about 14% seen once. The sequencing here drew on PBMCs from blood, taken roughly 15 days before vaccination. These receptors originate from a man between 50 and 59 years old who received an inactivated influenza vaccine. Each CDR3 is given with its conserved first and last residue. The D gene is left open where the match is weak. Rows may omit the clone size; those that give it use once, few, many or a size class.

-,TRBJ2-7,TRBV5-1,few,TGCGCCAGCAGCTTGGACAGTTGGTACGAGCAGTACTTC,CASSLDSWYEQYF
-,TRBJ2-7,TRBV12-3/TRBV12-4,few,TGTGCCAGCAGTTTAGGAAACCGGGCCTCCTACGAGCAGTACTTC,CASSLGNRASYEQYF
-,TRBJ2-2,TRBV20-1,-,TGCAGTGCTAGAGACCTAGGATCTACCGGGGAGCTGTTTTTT,CSARDLGSTGELFF
TRBD1,TRBJ1-1,TRBV3-1,-,TGTGCCAGCAGTCGTAAGACAGGGGTCGACATGAACACTGAAGCTTTCTTT,CASSRKTGVDMNTEAFF
-,TRBJ2-1,TRBV4-2,-,TGTGCCAGCAGCCAAGATTTCAACTCAGCGTGGGAGCAGTTCTTC,CASSQDFNSAWEQFF
-,TRBJ1-1,TRBV3-1,few,TGTGCCAGCAGCTCCCATGGCGAGGGCACTGAAGCTTTCTTT,CASSSHGEGTEAFF
-,TRBJ1-5,TRBV20-1,once,TGCAGTGCTAGACCCCCCCTCACTAGCAATCAGCCCCAGCATTTT,CSARPPLTSNQPQHF
-,TRBJ1-5,TRBV2,-,TGTGCCAGCAGGGGGGAGGCCCAGCCCCAGCATTTT,CASRGEAQPQHF
-,TRBJ2-5,TRBV7-2,-,TGTGCCAGCAGCCTCCAGACGAGGGAGACCCAGTACTTC,CASSLQTRETQYF
-,TRBJ2-7,TRBV14,few,TGTGCCAGCAGCCCCCGCTTTAGAGGTTCCTACGAGCAGTACTTC,CASSPRFRGSYEQYF
TRBD2,TRBJ2-3,TRBV6-1,few,TGTGCCAGCAGTCCGGGACTAGCGGGAGGTACGCAGTATTTT,CASSPGLAGGTQYF
-,TRBJ1-5,TRBV20-1,-,TGCAGTGCTAGTGGCCCCGGGGATCAGCCCCAGCATTTT,CSASGPGDQPQHF
TRBD2,TRBJ2-5,TRBV12-3/TRBV12-4,-,TGTGCCAGCAGCACTACTATAGCGGGGGCAGAGACCCAGTACTTC,CASSTTIAGAETQYF
-,TRBJ1-1,TRBV7-2,few,TGTGCCAGCAGCCCCACCTCGAGCATGAACACTGAAGCTTTCTTT,CASSPTSSMNTEAFF
-,TRBJ1-4,TRBV24-1,many,TGTGCCACCAGTGAAGAATCAGATGAAAAACTGTTTTTT,CATSEESDEKLFF
TRBD2,TRBJ2-3,TRBV7-8,-,TGTGCCAGCAGCTTGGGGCGGGGGGGCATAAATACGCAGTATTTT,CASSLGRGGINTQYF
-,TRBJ2-2,TRBV4-2,-,TGTGCCAGCAGCCAAGAAGGTCAGACGAACACCGGGGAGCTGTTTTTT,CASSQEGQTNTGELFF
-,TRBJ1-4,TRBV4-3,few,TGCGCCAGCAGCCAAGATTATGGGCAGGGAGGGGAAAAACTGTTTTTT,CASSQDYGQGGEKLFF
TRBD2,TRBJ2-3,TRBV7-2,-,TGTGCCAGCAGCTTAGTTAGCGGGGTTGATACGCAGTATTTT,CASSLVSGVDTQYF
-,TRBJ1-5,TRBV12-2,-,TGTGCAAGTCGCCCCGATCCACGACAGGGGGCGACGAGGCAGCCCCAGCATTTT,CASRPDPRQGATRQPQHF
TRBD2,TRBJ2-2,TRBV5-1,-,TGCGCCAGCAGACCCCCAACTAGCGGGGGATACACCGGGGAGCTGTTTTTT,CASRPPTSGGYTGELFF
TRBD1,TRBJ2-3,TRBV7-2,many,TGTGCCAGCAGCTTGGGACAGGGATACACAGATACGCAGTATTTT,CASSLGQGYTDTQYF
-,TRBJ1-2,TRBV11-2,many,TGTGCCAGCAGCCCGGACACTAACTATGGCTACACCTTC,CASSPDTNYGYTF
-,TRBJ2-6,TRBV12-3/TRBV12-4,few,TGTGCCAGCAGTTTGGGTCTCCCCCCTGGGGCCAACGTCCTGACTTTC,CASSLGLPPGANVLTF
-,TRBJ2-1,TRBV10-3,-,TGTGCCATCTACGCCGGGGTCGGGGCACCGAGCTCCTACAATGAGCAGTTCTTC,CAIYAGVGAPSSYNEQFF
-,TRBJ1-1,TRBV28,-,TGTGCCAGCAGTTACCCAATCGGACAGAACATTGAAGCTTTCTTT,CASSYPIGQNIEAFF
-,TRBJ1-5,TRBV20-1,many,TGCAGTGCTAGGGACGGCAATCAGCCCCAGCATTTT,CSARDGNQPQHF
-,TRBJ1-2,TRBV18,few,TGTGCCAGCTCACCGGGACAAACCGACGTTCATGGCTACACCTTC,CASSPGQTDVHGYTF
-,TRBJ2-1,TRBV5-4,-,TGTGCCAGCAGCTTTGCGCCGGTGAGCTCCTACAATGAGCAGTTCTTC,CASSFAPVSSYNEQFF
TRBD2,TRBJ2-7,TRBV24-1,few,TGTGCCACCAGTGATAGACCTGGGAGCGGGGGTTTCGAGCAGTACTTC,CATSDRPGSGGFEQYF
TRBD2,TRBJ2-5,TRBV15,few,TGTGCCACCAGCAGAGTCGGTCGGGGGGGCCGGGAGACCCAGTACTTC,CATSRVGRGGRETQYF
-,TRBJ2-3,TRBV20-1,few,TGCAGTGCTAGTCCCACAGATACGCAGTATTTT,CSASPTDTQYF
-,TRBJ2-5,TRBV29-1,-,TGCAGCGTTGAAGATGAGGCAGGCCCTTGGGGGACCCAGTACTTC,CSVEDEAGPWGTQYF
TRBD1,TRBJ2-5,TRBV5-6,few,TGTGCCAGCAGCTCCCTCGGACAGGGCGAGACCCAGTACTTC,CASSSLGQGETQYF
-,TRBJ1-1,TRBV15,many,TGTGCCACCAGCCCTCGTTTAGGACTTACGAACACTGAAGCTTTCTTT,CATSPRLGLTNTEAFF
-,TRBJ2-1,TRBV7-2,few,TGTGCCAGCAGCTCCTCTATGGCCAATGAGCAGTTCTTC,CASSSSMANEQFF
-,TRBJ1-2,TRBV3-1,-,TGTGCCAGCAGCCAAGATTACGTCAGGGAAACCTATGGCTACACCTTC,CASSQDYVRETYGYTF
-,TRBJ2-1,TRBV28,-,TGTGCCAGCAGTTTTCTTCTTAACAATGAGCAGTTCTTC,CASSFLLNNEQFF
TRBD1,TRBJ2-7,TRBV7-2,few,TGTGCCAGCAGCGTCAGACAGGGGGACTACGAGCAGTACTTC,CASSVRQGDYEQYF
-,TRBJ1-1,TRBV7-9,-,TGTGCCAGCAGCTTCGATTTGGACGGGAACACTGAAGCTTTCTTT,CASSFDLDGNTEAFF
-,TRBJ2-5,TRBV7-8,few,TGTGCCAGCAGTCGGGGTCGCGGGGCTCAAGAGACCCAGTACTTC,CASSRGRGAQETQYF
TRBD2,TRBJ2-1,TRBV12-3/TRBV12-4,-,TGTGCCAGCAGTGGGGGGATAGCGGGAGGGCCGGGAAATGAGCAGTTCTTC,CASSGGIAGGPGNEQFF
TRBD1,TRBJ2-7,TRBV20-1,few,TGCAGCGGGACAGGTAGCGTCGAGCAGTACTTC,CSGTGSVEQYF
TRBD1,TRBJ1-5,TRBV20-1,few,TGCAGTGCTAGGGAGACAGGGCTTCGCAATCAGCCCCAGCATTTT,CSARETGLRNQPQHF
-,TRBJ2-7,TRBV28,-,TGTGCCAGCCGACAGGAGCACTCCTACGAGCAGTACTTC,CASRQEHSYEQYF
-,TRBJ1-5,TRBV20-1,few,TGCAGTGCTAGGGGAGATAGCAATCAGCCCCAGCATTTT,CSARGDSNQPQHF
TRBD2,TRBJ2-1,TRBV4-3,few,TGCGCCAGCAGCCAAGGACGGACTAGCGGGAGGGCCTGGCAGTTCTTC,CASSQGRTSGRAWQFF
-,TRBJ2-5,TRBV20-1,few,TGCAGTGCTAGCCCAGAGACCCAGTACTTC,CSASPETQYF
TRBD1,TRBJ2-7,TRBV12-3/TRBV12-4,few,TGTGCCAGCAGTTCAAGACAGGGTAGGAGTCCCTACGAGCAGTACTTC,CASSSRQGRSPYEQYF
-,TRBJ1-2,TRBV3-1,many,TGTGCCAGCAGCCAATTTCGCTATGGCTACACCTTC,CASSQFRYGYTF
-,TRBJ2-1,TRBV7-2,many,TGTGCCAGCAGTCGGGACTGGGGAACGTACAATGAGCAGTTCTTC,CASSRDWGTYNEQFF
TRBD1,TRBJ1-1,TRBV6-1,few,TGTGCCAGCAGCGCAAAAACCCTGGACAGGGGGACTTGGACTGAAGCTTTCTTT,CASSAKTLDRGTWTEAFF
TRBD1,TRBJ2-5,TRBV5-1,few,TGCGCCAGCAGCGCCAGGGGGCAGGAAGAGACCCAGTACTTC,CASSARGQEETQYF
TRBD2,TRBJ2-5,TRBV20-1,-,TGCAGTGCTAGAGATCCGGGGACTAGCGTGATGGAGACCCAGTACTTC,CSARDPGTSVMETQYF
-,TRBJ2-1,TRBV29-1,-,TGCAGCGGTAAGAGGAATGAGCAGTTCTTC,CSGKRNEQFF
TRBD2,TRBJ2-1,TRBV7-2,few,TGTGCCAGCAGCTTAGCGCGACTAGCGGGAGGAGGTGAGCAGTTCTTC,CASSLARLAGGGEQFF
TRBD2,TRBJ2-1,TRBV7-2,-,TGTGCCAGCAGCTTAGCGTCGGGACTAGCGGGAGGCCTCTCTAGGCAGTTCTTC,CASSLASGLAGGLSRQFF